This TCR beta chain was identified during a study of graft-versus-host responses after intestinal transplantation. Study at large: The whole recipient group had anti-thymocyte globulin induction followed by tacrolimus and steroids for two to three years. Findings and limits, study-wide: There were GvH clones found in recipient marrow, and some of them appeared first in ileum or blood. High graft-versus-host to host-versus-graft clonal ratios were found in allografts of patients who had graft-donor T cell macrochimerism.

Clones were read by immunoSEQ multiplex PCR, and TCRdb kept only the in-frame ones, dropping some. The sample shows just over 70,000 clones, approximately 84% of them seen only once. The J segment lost 2 bases and the V segment lost 5 bases, leaving 8 bases of the junction unmatched. Germline CDR1 is SGHVS and CDR2 is FNYEAQ. The CDR3 totals 17 residues. To note about this clone: What it recognizes is unknown.

The material was unstimulated CD4+ T cells sorted from spleen or lymph node cells, obtained before transplant. The sequence came from a human donor who was the organ donor for an intestinal transplant. The rearrangement uses TRBV7-6 and TRBJ2-5; TRBD2 agrees at 13 bases. The CDR3 bases are TGTGCCAGCAGCCACGGACTAGCGGGGGCCAGACAAGAGACCCAGTACTTC. This sequence encodes CASSHGLAGARQETQYF.